One and the same sample provided the 31 T cell receptor beta chains below, sequenced in a study of blood T cell repertoires in COVID-19. Sequencing was performed with immunoSEQ multiplex PCR; in TCRdb, only in-frame clones are kept and a portion is missing. The sample lists some 100,000 clones, around 85% seen once, with roughly 25% in the top ten. The sequenced sample consisted of peripheral blood. These receptor sequences come from a man older than 75 with active or convalescent COVID-19.

The V gene is TRBV18, the J gene TRBJ2-3; D is perhaps TRBD1 (6 bases). This CDR3 has 15 amino acids. Trimming left V 0 bases short and J 1 base short, with 8 bases between. From germline, CDR1 is KGHSH and CDR2 LQKENI. The CDR3 region is CASSPPAGGTDTQYF. The CDR3 region has the DNA TGTGCCAGCTCACCACCTGCAGGGGGCACAGATACGCAGTATTTT.

CDR3 DNA sequence: TGCGCCAGCAGCCACGGACTCCATTTTTTGGACCAGTACTTC. It translates to CASSHGLHFLDQYF. V is TRBV23-1 and J is TRBJ2-5, with D possibly matching TRBD2 (5 bases). TRBV23-1 is an ORF for which the function is uncertain. Trimming cost V 6 bases and J 10 bases, with 21 bases left between them. This CDR3 is built from 14 residues.

This clone was recorded once. The chain carries TRBV5-1 and TRBJ1-5, with TRBD1 as a possible D gene (5 bases). The V and J ends lost 5 bases and 0 bases respectively, with 12 bases between them. This CDR3 spans 15 amino acids. CDR1 and CDR2 from the germline V gene are SGHRS and YFSETQ. In DNA, the CDR3 is TGCGCCAGCAGTCCCACAGGTTTTAGCAATCAGCCCCAGCATTTT. Protein product: CASSPTGFSNQPQHF.

The rearrangement links TRBV5-1 to TRBJ1-3, with D tentatively TRBD1 (5 bases). V lost 9 bases and J 0 bases, leaving 28 bases between the germline ends. The CDR3 runs to 19 residues. Germline values: CDR1 SGHRS, CDR2 YFSETQ. DNA for the CDR3: TGCGCCACTCAGCAGCTTGGATATTTAGGGGTCAGCTCTGGAAACACCATATATTTT. This gives the protein CATQQLGYLGVSSGNTIYF.

The V gene is TRBV15, the J gene TRBJ2-7; D gene ambiguous. Germline V gene sequence: CDR1 LNHNV, CDR2 YYDKDF (reference sequence). This CDR3 is built from 13 residues. Trimming shortened V by 4 bases and J by 6 bases, and 13 bases separated the two germline ends. CDR3 region: CATSTRVASEQYF. CDR3 sequence (DNA): TGTGCCACCAGCACCCGGGTGGCTAGCGAGCAGTACTTC.

The V and J genes are TRBV7-2 and TRBJ1-2; maybe TRBD1 (5 bases). This CDR3 spans 15 amino acids. The germline V gene encodes CDR1 SGHTA and CDR2 FQGNSA. The V end lost 1 base, the J end lost 5 bases, and 14 bases lay between the germline ends. The CDR3 region is CASSLGGGTQYGYTF. The CDR3 DNA sequence: TGTGCCAGCAGCTTAGGGGGGGGTACTCAGTATGGCTACACCTTC.

The V gene is TRBV29-1, the J gene TRBJ1-2; D possibly corresponds to TRBD1 (6 bases). Germline CDR1 reads SQVTM; CDR2 reads ANQGSEA. The CDR3 runs 16 residues. V dropped 7 bases and J dropped 4 bases, with 25 bases sitting between them. CDR3 DNA sequence: TGCAGCGGGGAGGCCAGGGGATTATGGGGGGGCTATGGCTACACCTTC. Protein sequence: CSGEARGLWGGYGYTF.

The V call is TRBV6-4, the J call TRBJ2-3; perhaps TRBD2 as D (6 bases). This CDR3 is built from 14 residues. The germline gives CDR1 MRHNA, CDR2 SNTAGT. V lost 3 bases, J lost 3 bases, and 10 bases lay in between. The CDR3 protein is CASSEMGGTDTQYF. Written as DNA, the CDR3 is TGTGCCAGCAGTGAAATGGGGGGAACAGATACGCAGTATTTT.

V and J are TRBV2 and TRBJ2-4; 7 bases align to TRBD1. The CDR3 extends over 11 amino acids. With V trimmed by 7 bases and J by 15 bases, 9 bases remained unmatched. Germline CDR1 SNHLY, CDR2 FYNNEI. This chain's CDR3 is CASISRGGAYF. Here the CDR3 DNA reads TGTGCCAGCATTAGTAGAGGGGGCGCGTACTTC. Drawing the rest from reference TRBV2 and TRBJ2-4, the complete variable domain is EPEVTQTPSHQVTQMGQEVILRCVPISNHLYFYWYRQILGQKVEFLVSFYNNEISEKSEIFDDQFSVERPDGSNFTLKIRSTKLEDSAMYFCASISRGGAYFGAGTRLSVL.

CDR3 sequence (DNA): TGTGCCATCAGTGACCCGGGGGGCCAGCGTAATTCACCCCTCCACTTT. Protein product: CAISDPGGQRNSPLHF. The genes are TRBV10-3 and TRBJ1-6; D is perhaps TRBD1 (6 bases). The V end lost 3 bases, the J end lost 6 bases, and 15 bases lay between the germline ends. This CDR3 has 16 amino acids. Germline V gene lookup returns CDR1 ENHRY and CDR2 SYGVKD.

CDR3 nucleotide sequence: TGCGCCAGCAGCCCCAGGGGCAGGGACGGGCCCCAGCATTTT. Amino acid sequence: CASSPRGRDGPQHF. The V and J genes are TRBV5-1 and TRBJ1-5, with D possibly being TRBD1 (6 bases). V was shortened by 4 bases and J by 9 bases, with 17 bases between the two germline ends. The CDR3 totals 14 residues. Germline V gene sequence: CDR1 SGHRS, CDR2 YFSETQ.

J is TRBJ1-4 and V is TRBV7-3; 9 nucleotides match TRBD1. V lost 5 bases and J lost 1; bases outside the gene matches: 2. Per the germline V gene, CDR1 is SGHTA and CDR2 is FQGTGA. The CDR3 is 15 amino acids. The CDR3 bases are TGTGCCAGCAGCGCGACAGGGGGAACTAATGAAAAACTGTTTTTT. Translation gives CASSATGGTNEKLFF.

As DNA, the CDR3 is TGTGCCAGCAGCGCCAGGGAAAACTCTGGAAACACCATATATTTT. This gives the protein CASSARENSGNTIYF. V usage is TRBV6-5 and J usage is TRBJ1-3; a possible D gene is TRBD1 (5 bases). The V end lost 6 bases, the J end lost 0 bases, and 12 bases lay between the germline ends. The length of the CDR3 is 15 residues. Germline loops: CDR1 MNHEY, CDR2 SVGAGI.

The chain employs TRBV28 and TRBJ1-1, with D maybe TRBD1 (5 bases). CDR1 is MDHEN and CDR2 is SYDVKM in the germline V gene. The ends were cut back, 3 bases at V and 5 bases at J, with 16 bases in the middle. The CDR3 contains 15 residues. The DNA of the CDR3 is TGTGCCAGCAGTTTCTGGGCAGGGAGGAAGACTGAAGCTTTCTTT. This codes for CASSFWAGRKTEAFF.

The chain recombines TRBV5-6 with TRBJ2-1, with 14 bases identical to TRBD2. J was trimmed by 4 bases and V by 4 bases; bases with no gene match: 4. The V gene's germline CDR1 is SGHDT and CDR2 YYEEEE. The CDR3 extends over 16 amino acids. CDR3: CASSRRLAGGYNEQFF. Here the CDR3 DNA reads TGTGCCAGCAGCCGAAGACTAGCGGGGGGGTACAATGAGCAGTTCTTC.

The CDR3 DNA sequence: TGTGCCAGCAGCCAAAATCGGGTGGCCGGGGAGCTGTTTTTT. It is translated as CASSQNRVAGELFF. The chain employs TRBV3-1 (or the pseudogene TRBV3-2) and TRBJ2-2; no reliable D call. Between the trimmed V and J ends, which lost 2 bases and 6 bases, there was a span of 10 bases. The CDR3 totals 14 residues. Germline V lookup: CDR1 LGHDT, CDR2 YNNKEL (reference sequence).

The table lists this clone with a few counts. The CDR3 region is CAWNNLGGGGGEKTQYF. In DNA form, the CDR3 reads TGTGCCTGGAATAATTTAGGGGGAGGAGGGGGCGAGAAGACCCAGTACTTC. The chain links TRBV30 to TRBJ2-5, with D perhaps TRBD1 (7 bases). With 4 bases removed from V and 6 bases from J, the gap between germline ends came to 27 bases. CDR3 length: 17 amino acids. CDR1 is GTSNPN, CDR2 SVGIG, per germline (reference sequence).

The V and J genes are TRBV4-3 and TRBJ1-2; D remains unclear. The V end lost 1 base, the J end lost 5 bases, and 8 bases lay between the germline ends. This CDR3 region has 13 residues. Germline values: CDR1 LGHNA, CDR2 YSLEER. This chain's CDR3 is CASSQGAGYGYTF. The DNA for the CDR3 is TGCGCCAGCAGCCAAGGCGCGGGTTATGGCTACACCTTC.

The CDR3 protein is CASSQDPTSGGFSTDTQYF. The DNA of the CDR3 is TGTGCCAGCAGCCAAGATCCGACTAGCGGGGGGTTCAGCACAGATACGCAGTATTTT. The genes are TRBV3-1 (or the pseudogene TRBV3-2) and TRBJ2-3, with 13 positions matching TRBD2. Germline V CDR1 and CDR2: LGHDT, YNNKEL (reference sequence). Unmatched junction bases numbered 6, after V lost 0 bases and J lost 0 bases. CDR3 length equals 19 residues.

The V gene is TRBV30, the J gene TRBJ1-1; no clear D. This CDR3 is built from 12 residues. The germline gives CDR1 GTSNPN, CDR2 SVGIG (reference sequence). V lost 3 bases and J 4 bases, leaving 9 bases between the germline ends. The CDR3 sequence: CAWSLESTEAFF. The CDR3 DNA reads TGTGCCTGGAGCCTAGAGAGCACTGAAGCTTTCTTT.

V is TRBV3-1 (or the pseudogene TRBV3-2) and J is TRBJ2-7; no definite D call. This CDR3 is built from 11 residues. Trimming stripped 5 bases from V and 2 bases from J, with 4 bases between. Germline V gene data show CDR1 as LGHDT and CDR2 as YNNKEL (reference sequence). This CDR3 is CASSATYEQYF. CDR3 nucleotides: TGTGCCAGCAGCGCTACCTACGAGCAGTACTTC.

A few counts support this clone. J is TRBJ2-7 and V is TRBV9; TRBD2 matches at 7 bases. This CDR3 has 14 residues. V gave up 0 bases and J gave up 4 bases; unmatched junction bases: 4. Germline assignment: CDR1 SGDLS and CDR2 YYNGEE. CDR3 amino acids: CASSVAAGVYEQYF. CDR3 DNA sequence: TGTGCCAGCAGCGTAGCCGCGGGGGTATACGAGCAGTACTTC.

J is TRBJ2-7 and V is TRBV5-6; D is uncertain. V gave up 0 bases and J gave up 3 bases, with 7 bases separating them. This CDR3 has 13 amino acids. In germline, CDR1 is SGHDT, CDR2 YYEEEE. The CDR3 spells CASSLAGIYEQYF. CDR3 DNA sequence: TGTGCCAGCAGCTTGGCAGGTATCTACGAGCAGTACTTC.

The chain links TRBV5-6 to TRBJ1-5; the D is unclear. Per germline, CDR1 SGHDT and CDR2 YYEEEE. The CDR3 has 17 amino acids. The V end was cut by 0 bases, the J end by 4 bases, with 17 bases between. The DNA for the CDR3 is TGTGCCAGCAGCTTGGGTATGTTACGAGGGATTAATCAGCCCCAGCATTTT. Its translation: CASSLGMLRGINQPQHF.

The chain employs TRBV5-6 and TRBJ1-2; 9 bases map to TRBD1. The CDR3 runs to 16 residues. CDR1 is SGHDT and CDR2 is YYEEEE in the germline V gene. V trimming: 0 bases; J trimming: 3 bases; junction bases outside the gene matches: 6. The CDR3 loop is CASSLGDRDEDYGYTF. For the CDR3, the DNA is TGTGCCAGCAGCTTGGGGGACAGGGATGAGGACTATGGCTACACCTTC.

The rearrangement joins TRBV18 to TRBJ1-6; D remains unclear. Trimming cost V 6 bases and J 6 bases, with 12 bases left between them. The length of the CDR3 is 14 residues. Looked up from germline, CDR1 is KGHSH and CDR2 is LQKENI. Here the CDR3 DNA reads TGTGCCAGCTCCCAATCGGTGTTTAATTCACCCCTCCACTTT. Translation: CASSQSVFNSPLHF.

The gene calls are TRBV5-1 and TRBJ1-3, with unresolved D. Deletions cut 7 bases from V and 0 bases from J, with 17 bases between. The CDR3 length is 16 residues. Germline CDR1 is SGHRS and CDR2 is YFSETQ. The CDR3 reads CASANIGYSSGNTIYF. The CDR3 DNA follows: TGCGCCAGCGCAAATATCGGGTATAGCTCTGGAAACACCATATATTTT.

The chain is built from TRBV2 and TRBJ1-5; 8 bases agree with TRBD1. The CDR3 has 14 residues. CDR1 and CDR2 (germline): SNHLY, FYNNEI. The V segment lost 6 bases and the J segment 9 bases; nucleotides outside the gene matches: 10. The CDR3 sequence is CASSPDREVRPQHF. The CDR3 nucleotides are TGTGCCAGCAGCCCGGACAGGGAAGTACGGCCCCAGCATTTT.

This chain connects TRBV19 to TRBJ2-2, with 10 bases aligning to TRBD1. Germline V gives CDR1 LNHDA, CDR2 SQIVND (reference sequence). The CDR3 length is 17 residues. Trimming cost V 5 bases and J 4 bases; bases outside gene matches: 10. CDR3 sequence: CASSGLSGQGSTGELFF. CDR3 in DNA: TGTGCCAGTAGTGGTTTATCGGGACAGGGGTCCACCGGGGAGCTGTTTTTT.

This rearrangement joins TRBV3-1 (or the pseudogene TRBV3-2) to TRBJ1-3, with D tentatively TRBD1 (5 bases). Germline CDR1 is LGHDT and CDR2 is YNNKEL (reference sequence). V was clipped by 3 bases and J by 4 bases, with 10 bases between them. The CDR3 sequence is 14 residues long. For the CDR3, the DNA is TGTGCCAGCAGCCAGGGGTGGGGCGGAAACACCATATATTTT. Encoded protein: CASSQGWGGNTIYF.

The chain couples TRBV4-1 to TRBJ1-4, with 9 bases lining up with TRBD1. The CDR3 has 17 residues. Trimming took 4 bases from V and 8 from J; bases not matched to a gene: 14. Per the germline V gene, CDR1 is MGHRA and CDR2 is YSYEKL. The CDR3 sequence is CASSRHHRQGEGEKLFF. As DNA, the CDR3 is TGCGCCAGCAGCCGACACCACCGACAGGGGGAGGGGGAAAAACTGTTTTTT.